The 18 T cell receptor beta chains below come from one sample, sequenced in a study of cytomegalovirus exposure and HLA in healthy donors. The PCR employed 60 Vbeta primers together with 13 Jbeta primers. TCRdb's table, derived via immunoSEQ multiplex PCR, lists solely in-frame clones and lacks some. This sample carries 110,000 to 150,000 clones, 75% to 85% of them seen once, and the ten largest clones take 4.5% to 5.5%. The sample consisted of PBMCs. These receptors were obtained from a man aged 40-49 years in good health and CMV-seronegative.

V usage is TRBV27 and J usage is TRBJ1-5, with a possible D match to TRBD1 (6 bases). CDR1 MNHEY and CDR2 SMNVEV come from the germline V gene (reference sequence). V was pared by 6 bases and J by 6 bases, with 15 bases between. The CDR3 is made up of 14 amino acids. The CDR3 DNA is TGTGCCAGCAGAGATACAGGGTCTCCTCAGCCCCAGCATTTT. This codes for CASRDTGSPQPQHF.

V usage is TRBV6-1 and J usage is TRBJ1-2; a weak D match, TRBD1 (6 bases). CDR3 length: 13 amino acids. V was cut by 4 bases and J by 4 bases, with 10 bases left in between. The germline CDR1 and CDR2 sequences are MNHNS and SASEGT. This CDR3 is CASSGDTPYGYTF. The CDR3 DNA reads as TGTGCCAGCAGTGGGGACACCCCCTATGGCTACACCTTC.

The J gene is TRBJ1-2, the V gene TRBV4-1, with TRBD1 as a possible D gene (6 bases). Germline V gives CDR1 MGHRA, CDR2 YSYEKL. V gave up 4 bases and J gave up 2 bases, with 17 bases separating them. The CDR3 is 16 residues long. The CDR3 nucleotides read TGCGCCAGCAGCCCTACAGGGCCCCAAGGGAACTATGGCTACACCTTC. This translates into CASSPTGPQGNYGYTF.

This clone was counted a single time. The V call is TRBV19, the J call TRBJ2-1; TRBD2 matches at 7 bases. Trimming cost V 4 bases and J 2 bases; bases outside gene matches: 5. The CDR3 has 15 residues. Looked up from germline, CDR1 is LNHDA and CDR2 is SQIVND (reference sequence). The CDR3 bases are TGTGCCAGTAGTAAGGCGGGGGACCCCTACAATGAGCAGTTCTTC. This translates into CASSKAGDPYNEQFF.

The CDR3 nucleotides are TGTGCCAGCAGTTACATTAGCGGGGGGACTGAGACCCAGTACTTC. This translates into CASSYISGGTETQYF. The chain uses TRBV6-5 and TRBJ2-5, with TRBD2 matching over 10 bases. V trimming: 2 bases; J trimming: 5 bases; junction bases outside the gene matches: 5. Germline loops: CDR1 MNHEY, CDR2 SVGAGI. The CDR3 runs to 15 residues.

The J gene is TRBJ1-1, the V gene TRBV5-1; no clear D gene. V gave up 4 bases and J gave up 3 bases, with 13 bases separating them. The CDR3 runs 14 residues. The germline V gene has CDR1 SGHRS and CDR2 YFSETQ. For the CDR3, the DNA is TGCGCCAGCAGCGGAGGACCCGGGGACACTGAAGCTTTCTTT. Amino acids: CASSGGPGDTEAFF.

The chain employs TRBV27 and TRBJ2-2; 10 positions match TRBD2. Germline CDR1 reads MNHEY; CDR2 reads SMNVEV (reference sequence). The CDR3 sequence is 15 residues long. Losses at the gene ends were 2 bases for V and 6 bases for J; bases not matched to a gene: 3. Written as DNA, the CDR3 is TGTGCCAGCAGTTTAGAGCGGGGGGGCCCCGGGGAGCTGTTTTTT. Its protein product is CASSLERGGPGELFF.

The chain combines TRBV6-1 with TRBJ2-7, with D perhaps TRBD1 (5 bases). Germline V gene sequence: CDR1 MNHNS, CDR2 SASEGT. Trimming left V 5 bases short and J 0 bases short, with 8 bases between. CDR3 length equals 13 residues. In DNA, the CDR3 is TGTGCCAGCAGTTGGACATTCTCCTACGAGCAGTACTTC. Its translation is CASSWTFSYEQYF.

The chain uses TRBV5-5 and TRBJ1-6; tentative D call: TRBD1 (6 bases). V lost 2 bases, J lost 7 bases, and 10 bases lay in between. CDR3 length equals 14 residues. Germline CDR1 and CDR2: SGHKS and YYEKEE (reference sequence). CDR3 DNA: TGTGCCAGCAGCTTATGGCAGGGGAATTCACCCCTCCACTTT. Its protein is CASSLWQGNSPLHF.

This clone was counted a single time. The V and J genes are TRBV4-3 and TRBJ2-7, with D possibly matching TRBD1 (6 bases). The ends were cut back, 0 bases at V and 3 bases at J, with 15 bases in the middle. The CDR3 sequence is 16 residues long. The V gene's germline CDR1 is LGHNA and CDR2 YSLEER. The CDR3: CASSQDSQGLNYEQYF. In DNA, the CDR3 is TGCGCCAGCAGCCAAGATTCCCAGGGGTTAAACTACGAGCAGTACTTC.

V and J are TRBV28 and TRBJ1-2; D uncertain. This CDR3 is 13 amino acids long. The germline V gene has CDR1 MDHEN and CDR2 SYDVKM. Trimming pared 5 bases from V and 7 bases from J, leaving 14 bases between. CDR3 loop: CASSPPMEGGYTF. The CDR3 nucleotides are TGTGCCAGCAGTCCACCCATGGAGGGTGGCTACACCTTC.

This CDR3 reads CARCEGHRGRNHEQYF. CDR3 bases: TGTGCCAGATGTGAGGGCCACAGGGGGCGCAACCACGAGCAGTACTTC. This sequence joins TRBV21-1 and TRBJ2-7; the table's TRBD1 call for D was not verified on the DNA. TRBV21-1 is annotated as a pseudogene. The CDR3 runs 16 residues.

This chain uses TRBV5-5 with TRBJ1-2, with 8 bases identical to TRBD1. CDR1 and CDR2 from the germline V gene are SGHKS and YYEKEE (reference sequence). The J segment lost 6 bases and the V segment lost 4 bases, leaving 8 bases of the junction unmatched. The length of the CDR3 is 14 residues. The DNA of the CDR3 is TGTGCCAGCAGCCGCGGGGACAGGCTTGATGGCTACACCTTC. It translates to CASSRGDRLDGYTF.

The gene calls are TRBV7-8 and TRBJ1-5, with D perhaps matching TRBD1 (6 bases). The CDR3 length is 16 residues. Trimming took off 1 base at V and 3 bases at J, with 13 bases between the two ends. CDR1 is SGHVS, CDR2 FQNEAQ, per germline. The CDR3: CASSLVGRTVNQPQHF. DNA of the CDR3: TGTGCCAGCAGCTTAGTGGGAAGGACAGTCAATCAGCCCCAGCATTTT.

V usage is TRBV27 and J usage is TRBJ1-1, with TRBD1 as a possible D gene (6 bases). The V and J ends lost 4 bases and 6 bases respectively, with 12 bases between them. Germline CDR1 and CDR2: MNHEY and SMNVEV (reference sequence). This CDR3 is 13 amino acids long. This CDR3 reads CASSYLRGSEAFF. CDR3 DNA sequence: TGTGCCAGCAGTTACCTAAGGGGGTCTGAAGCTTTCTTT.

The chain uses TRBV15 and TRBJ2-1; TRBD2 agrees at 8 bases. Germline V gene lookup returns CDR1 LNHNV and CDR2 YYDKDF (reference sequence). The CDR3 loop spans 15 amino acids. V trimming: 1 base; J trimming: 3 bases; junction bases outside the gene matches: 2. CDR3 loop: CATSRGGTSYNEQFF. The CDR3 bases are TGTGCCACCAGCAGAGGCGGGACTAGCTACAATGAGCAGTTCTTC. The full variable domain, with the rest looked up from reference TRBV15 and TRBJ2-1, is DAMVIQNPRYQVTQFGKPVTLSCSQTLNHNVMYWYQQKSSQAPKLLFHYYDKDFNNEADTPDNFQSRRPNTSFCFLDIRSPGLGDTAMYLCATSRGGTSYNEQFFGPGTRLTVL.

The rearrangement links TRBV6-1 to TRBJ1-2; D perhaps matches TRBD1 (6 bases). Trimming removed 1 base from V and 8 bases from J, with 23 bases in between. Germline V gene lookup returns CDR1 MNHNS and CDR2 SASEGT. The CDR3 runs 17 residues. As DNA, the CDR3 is TGTGCCAGCAGTGAAGAGGTGGGGGCAGCCAGGACCTTCGGCTACACCTTC. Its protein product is CASSEEVGAARTFGYTF.

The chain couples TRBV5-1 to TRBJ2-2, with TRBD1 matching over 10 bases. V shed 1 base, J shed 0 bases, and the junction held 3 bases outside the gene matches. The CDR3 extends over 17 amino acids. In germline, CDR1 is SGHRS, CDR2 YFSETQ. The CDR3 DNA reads TGCGCCAGCAGCTTGACCGGACAGGGGGCGAACACCGGGGAGCTGTTTTTT. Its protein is CASSLTGQGANTGELFF.